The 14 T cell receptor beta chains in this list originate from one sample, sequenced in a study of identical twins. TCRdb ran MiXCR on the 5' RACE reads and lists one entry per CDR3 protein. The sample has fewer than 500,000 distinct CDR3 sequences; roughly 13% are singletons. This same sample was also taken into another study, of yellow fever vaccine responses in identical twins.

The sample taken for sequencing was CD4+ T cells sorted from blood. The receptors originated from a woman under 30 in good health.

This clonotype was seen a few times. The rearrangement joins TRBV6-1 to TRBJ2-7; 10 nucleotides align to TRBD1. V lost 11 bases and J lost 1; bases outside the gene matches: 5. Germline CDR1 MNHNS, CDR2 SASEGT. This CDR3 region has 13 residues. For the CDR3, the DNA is TGTGCCTTGGGGGACAGGGGATCCTACGAGCAGTACTTC. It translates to CALGDRGSYEQYF.

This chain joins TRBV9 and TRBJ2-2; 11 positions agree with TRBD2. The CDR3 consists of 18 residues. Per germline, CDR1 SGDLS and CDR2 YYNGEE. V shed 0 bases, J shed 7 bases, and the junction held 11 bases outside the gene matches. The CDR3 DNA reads TGTGCCAGCAGCGTAGAGGCCCCACTAGCGGGAGTAGTCGGGGAGCTGTTTTTT. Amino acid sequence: CASSVEAPLAGVVGELFF.

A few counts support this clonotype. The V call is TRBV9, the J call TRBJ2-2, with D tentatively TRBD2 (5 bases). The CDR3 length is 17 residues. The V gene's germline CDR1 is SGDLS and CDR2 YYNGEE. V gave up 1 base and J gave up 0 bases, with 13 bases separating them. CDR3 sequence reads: CASSVSGVGANTGELFF. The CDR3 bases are TGTGCCAGCAGCGTATCCGGGGTCGGAGCGAACACCGGGGAGCTGTTTTTT.

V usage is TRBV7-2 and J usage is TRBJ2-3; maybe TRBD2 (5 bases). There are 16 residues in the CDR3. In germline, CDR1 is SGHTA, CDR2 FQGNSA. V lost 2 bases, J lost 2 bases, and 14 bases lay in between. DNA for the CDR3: TGTGCCAGCAGCTTACAAGCGGACTCCTCCACAGATACGCAGTATTTT. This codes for CASSLQADSSTDTQYF.

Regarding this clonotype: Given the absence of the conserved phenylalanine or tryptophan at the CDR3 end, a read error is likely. The CDR3, as DNA: TGCAGTGCTGAGGAGACTAGAGCAATTAGGAATGAGCAGTTCCTC. It yields the protein CSAEETRAIRNEQFL. This chain joins TRBV20-1 and TRBJ2-1; D perhaps matches TRBD2 (6 bases). CDR3 length equals 15 residues. Looked up from germline, CDR1 is DFQATT and CDR2 is SNEGSKA (reference sequence). The V end lost 5 bases, the J end lost 7 bases, and 21 bases lay between the germline ends.

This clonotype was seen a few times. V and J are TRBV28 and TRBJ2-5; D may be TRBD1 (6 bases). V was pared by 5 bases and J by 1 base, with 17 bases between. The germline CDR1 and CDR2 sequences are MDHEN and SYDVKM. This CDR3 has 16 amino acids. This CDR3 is CASSPLTGMGQETQYF. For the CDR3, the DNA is TGTGCCAGCAGTCCGCTCACAGGGATGGGCCAAGAGACCCAGTACTTC. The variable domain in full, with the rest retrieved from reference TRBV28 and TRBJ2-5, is DVKVTQSSRYLVKRTGEKVFLECVQDMDHENMFWYRQDPGLGLRLIYFSYDVKMKEKGDIPEGYSVSREKKERFSLILESASTNQTSMYLCASSPLTGMGQETQYFGPGTRLLVL.

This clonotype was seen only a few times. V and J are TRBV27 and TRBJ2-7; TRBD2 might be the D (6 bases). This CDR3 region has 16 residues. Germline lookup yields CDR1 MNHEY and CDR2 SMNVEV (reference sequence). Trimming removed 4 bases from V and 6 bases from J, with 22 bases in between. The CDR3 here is CASSYFGSPVPTEQYF. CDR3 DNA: TGTGCCAGCAGTTATTTCGGGAGCCCCGTTCCTACCGAGCAGTACTTC.

CDR3 region: CASSPLRSSYNEQFF. As DNA, the CDR3 is TGTGCCAGCAGCCCCCTTCGGAGCTCCTACAATGAGCAGTTCTTC. The J gene is TRBJ2-1, the V gene TRBV7-6; D ambiguous. CDR1 and CDR2 from the germline V gene are SGHVS and FNYEAQ. The V end lost 5 bases, the J end lost 0 bases, and 11 bases lay between the germline ends. The CDR3 covers 15 residues.

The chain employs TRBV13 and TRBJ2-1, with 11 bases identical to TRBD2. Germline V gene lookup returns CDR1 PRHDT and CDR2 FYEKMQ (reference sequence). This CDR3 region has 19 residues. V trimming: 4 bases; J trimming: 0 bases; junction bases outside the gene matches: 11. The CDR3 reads CASSSNSRLAGSSYNEQFF. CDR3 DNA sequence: TGTGCCAGCAGCTCGAATTCACGACTAGCGGGGAGCTCCTACAATGAGCAGTTCTTC.

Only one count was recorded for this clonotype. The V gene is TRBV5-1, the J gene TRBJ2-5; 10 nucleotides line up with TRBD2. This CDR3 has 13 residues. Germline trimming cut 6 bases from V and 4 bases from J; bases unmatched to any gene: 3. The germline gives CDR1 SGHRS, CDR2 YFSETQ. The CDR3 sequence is CASMIAGGETQYF. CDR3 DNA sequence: TGCGCCAGCATGATAGCGGGGGGAGAGACCCAGTACTTC.

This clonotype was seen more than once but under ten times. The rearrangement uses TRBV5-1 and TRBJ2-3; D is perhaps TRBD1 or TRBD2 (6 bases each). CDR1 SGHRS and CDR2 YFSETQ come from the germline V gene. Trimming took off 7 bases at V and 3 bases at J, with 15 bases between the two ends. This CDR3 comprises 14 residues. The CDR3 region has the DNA TGCGCCAGCCAAGACGAGGGGGGTACAGATACGCAGTATTTT. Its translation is CASQDEGGTDTQYF.

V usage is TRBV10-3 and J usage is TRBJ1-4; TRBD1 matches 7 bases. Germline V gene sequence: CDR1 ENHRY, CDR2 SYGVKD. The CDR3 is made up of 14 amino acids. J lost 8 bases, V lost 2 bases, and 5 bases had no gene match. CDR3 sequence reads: CAISEDRDSEKLFF. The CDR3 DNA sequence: TGTGCCATCAGTGAGGACAGGGACTCGGAAAAACTGTTTTTT.

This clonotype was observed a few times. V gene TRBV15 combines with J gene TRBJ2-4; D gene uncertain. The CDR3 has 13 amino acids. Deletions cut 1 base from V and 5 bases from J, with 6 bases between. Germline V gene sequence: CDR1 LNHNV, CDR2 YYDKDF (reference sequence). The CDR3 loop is CATSRAGENIQYF. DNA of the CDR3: TGTGCCACCAGCAGAGCGGGCGAAAACATTCAGTACTTC.

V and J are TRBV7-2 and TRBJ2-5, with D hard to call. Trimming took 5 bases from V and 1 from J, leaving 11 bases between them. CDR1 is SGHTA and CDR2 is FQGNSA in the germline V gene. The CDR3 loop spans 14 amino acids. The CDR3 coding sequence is TGTGCCAGCAGCCCGCCCTGGGTCCAAGAGACCCAGTACTTC. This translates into CASSPPWVQETQYF.